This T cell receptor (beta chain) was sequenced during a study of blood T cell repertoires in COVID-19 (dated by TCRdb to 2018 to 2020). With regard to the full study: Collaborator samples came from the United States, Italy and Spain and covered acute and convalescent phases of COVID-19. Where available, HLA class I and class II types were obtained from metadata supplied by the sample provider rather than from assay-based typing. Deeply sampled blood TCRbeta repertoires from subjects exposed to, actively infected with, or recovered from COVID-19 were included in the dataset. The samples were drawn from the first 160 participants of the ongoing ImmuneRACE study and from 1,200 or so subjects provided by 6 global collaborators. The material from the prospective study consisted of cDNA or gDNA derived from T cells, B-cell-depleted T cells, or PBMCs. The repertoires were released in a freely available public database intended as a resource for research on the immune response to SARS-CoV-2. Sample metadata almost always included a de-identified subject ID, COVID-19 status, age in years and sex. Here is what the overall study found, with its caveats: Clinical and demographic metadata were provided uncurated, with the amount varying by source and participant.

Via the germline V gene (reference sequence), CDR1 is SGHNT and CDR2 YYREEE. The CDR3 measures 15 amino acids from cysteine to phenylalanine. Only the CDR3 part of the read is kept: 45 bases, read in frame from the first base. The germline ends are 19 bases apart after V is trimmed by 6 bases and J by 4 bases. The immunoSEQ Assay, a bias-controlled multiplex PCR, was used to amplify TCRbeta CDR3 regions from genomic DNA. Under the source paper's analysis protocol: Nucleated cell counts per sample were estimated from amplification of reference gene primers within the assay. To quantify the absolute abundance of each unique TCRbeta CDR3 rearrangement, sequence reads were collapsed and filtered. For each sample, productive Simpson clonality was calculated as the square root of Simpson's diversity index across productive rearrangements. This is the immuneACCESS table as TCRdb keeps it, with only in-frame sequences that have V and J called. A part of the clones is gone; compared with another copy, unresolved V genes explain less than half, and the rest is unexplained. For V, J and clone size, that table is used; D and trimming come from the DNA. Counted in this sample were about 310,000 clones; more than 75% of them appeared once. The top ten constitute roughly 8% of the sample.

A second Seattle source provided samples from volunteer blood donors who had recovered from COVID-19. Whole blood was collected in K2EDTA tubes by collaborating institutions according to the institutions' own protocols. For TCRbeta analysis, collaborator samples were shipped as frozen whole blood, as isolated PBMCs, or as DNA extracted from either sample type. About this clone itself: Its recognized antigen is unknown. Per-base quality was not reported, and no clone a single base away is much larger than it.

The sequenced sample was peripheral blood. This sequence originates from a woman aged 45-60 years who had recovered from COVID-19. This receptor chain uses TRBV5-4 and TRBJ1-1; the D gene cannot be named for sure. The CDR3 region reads CASTIRAGLGTEAFF. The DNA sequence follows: TGTGCCAGCACAATTCGGGCGGGGTTAGGCACTGAAGCTTTCTTT.